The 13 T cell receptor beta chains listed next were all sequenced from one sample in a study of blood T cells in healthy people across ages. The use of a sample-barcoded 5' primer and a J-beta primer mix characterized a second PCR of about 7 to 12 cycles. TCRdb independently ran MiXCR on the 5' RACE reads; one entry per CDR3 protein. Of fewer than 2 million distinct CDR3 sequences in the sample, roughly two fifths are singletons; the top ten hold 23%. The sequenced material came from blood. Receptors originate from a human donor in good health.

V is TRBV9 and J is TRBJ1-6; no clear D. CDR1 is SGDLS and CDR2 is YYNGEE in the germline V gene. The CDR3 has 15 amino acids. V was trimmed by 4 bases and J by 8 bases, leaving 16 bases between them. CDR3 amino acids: CASSPSPELDSPLHF. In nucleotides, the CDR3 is TGTGCCAGCAGCCCCAGCCCCGAGTTGGATTCACCCCTCCACTTT.

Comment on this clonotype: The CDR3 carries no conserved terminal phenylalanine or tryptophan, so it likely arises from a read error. The CDR3 DNA sequence: TGCAGCTTTTTCGAAGGAAAGGATGGCTACACCTTG. It yields the protein CSFFEGKDGYTL. V usage is TRBV29-1 and J usage is TRBJ1-2; no firm D call. This CDR3 is 12 amino acids long. V shed 8 bases and J shed 6 bases, with 16 bases lying between them. Germline V CDR1 and CDR2: SQVTM, ANQGSEA.

CDR3 nucleotides: TGTGCCAGCAGCGTGTCCGGGACTCTTAGCTCTGGGGCCAACGTCCTGACTTTC. This gives the protein CASSVSGTLSSGANVLTF. V gene TRBV9 combines with J gene TRBJ2-6; tentatively, D is TRBD2 (6 bases). CDR3 length: 18 residues. V was clipped by 2 bases and J by 0 bases, with 15 bases between them. Germline loops: CDR1 SGDLS, CDR2 YYNGEE.

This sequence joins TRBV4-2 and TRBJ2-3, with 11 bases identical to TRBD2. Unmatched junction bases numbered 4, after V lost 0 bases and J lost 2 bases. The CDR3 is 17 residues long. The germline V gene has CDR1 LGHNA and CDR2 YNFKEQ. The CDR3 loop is CASSQDKTSGNTDTQYF. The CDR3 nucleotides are TGTGCCAGCAGCCAAGATAAGACTAGCGGGAACACAGATACGCAGTATTTT.

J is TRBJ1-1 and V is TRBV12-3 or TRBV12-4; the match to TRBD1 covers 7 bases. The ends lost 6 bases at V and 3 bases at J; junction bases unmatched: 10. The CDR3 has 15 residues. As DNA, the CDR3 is TGTGCCAGCAGCCGAGAGGGGGCCGGCGACACTGAAGCTTTCTTT. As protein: CASSREGAGDTEAFF.

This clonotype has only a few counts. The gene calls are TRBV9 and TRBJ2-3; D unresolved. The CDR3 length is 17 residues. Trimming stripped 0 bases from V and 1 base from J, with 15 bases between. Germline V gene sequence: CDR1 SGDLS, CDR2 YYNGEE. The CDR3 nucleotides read TGTGCCAGCAGCGTAGCTGCAAGGTATGAGGGCACAGATACGCAGTATTTT. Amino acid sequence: CASSVAARYEGTDTQYF.

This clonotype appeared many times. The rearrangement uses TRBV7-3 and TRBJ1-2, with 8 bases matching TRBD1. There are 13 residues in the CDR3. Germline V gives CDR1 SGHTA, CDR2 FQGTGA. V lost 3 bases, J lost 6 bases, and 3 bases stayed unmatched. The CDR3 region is CASSLTGDHGYTF. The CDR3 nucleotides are TGTGCCAGCAGCTTGACAGGGGATCATGGCTACACCTTC. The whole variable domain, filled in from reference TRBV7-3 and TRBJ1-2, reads GAGVSQTPSNKVTEKGKYVELRCDPISGHTALYWYRQSLGQGPEFLIYFQGTGAADDSGLPNDRFFAVRPEGSVSTLKIQRTERGDSAVYLCASSLTGDHGYTFGSGTRLTVV.

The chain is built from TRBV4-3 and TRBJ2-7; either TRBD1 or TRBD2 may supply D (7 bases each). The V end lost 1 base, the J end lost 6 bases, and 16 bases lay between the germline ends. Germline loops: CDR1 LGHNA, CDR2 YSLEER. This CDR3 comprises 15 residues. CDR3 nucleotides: TGCGCCAGCAGCCAAGTGGCAGGGGGGGGCTCCGAGCAGTACTTC. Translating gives CASSQVAGGGSEQYF.

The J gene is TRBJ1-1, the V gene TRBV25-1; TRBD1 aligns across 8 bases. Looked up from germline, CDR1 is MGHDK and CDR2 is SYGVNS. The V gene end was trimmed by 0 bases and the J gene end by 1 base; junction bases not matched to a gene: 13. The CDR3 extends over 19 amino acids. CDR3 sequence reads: CASSEYFVAGQERNTEAFF. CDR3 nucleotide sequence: TGTGCCAGCAGTGAATACTTTGTCGCGGGACAGGAGAGGAACACTGAAGCTTTCTTT.

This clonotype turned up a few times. The DNA for the CDR3 is TGTGCCAGCAGCTTAGGCGGTGCTCGGAAGACCCAGTACTTC. This gives the protein CASSLGGARKTQYF. The chain joins TRBV7-2 to TRBJ2-5, with D uncertain. Trimming left V 1 base short and J 6 bases short, with 12 bases between. The CDR3 sequence is 14 residues long. Germline CDR1 SGHTA, CDR2 FQGNSA. Full variable domain (missing parts from reference TRBV7-2 and TRBJ2-5): GAGVSQSPSNKVTEKGKDVELRCDPISGHTALYWYRQSLGQGLEFLIYFQGNSAPDKSGLPSDRFSAERTGGSVSTLTIQRTQQEDSAVYLCASSLGGARKTQYFGPGTRLLVL.

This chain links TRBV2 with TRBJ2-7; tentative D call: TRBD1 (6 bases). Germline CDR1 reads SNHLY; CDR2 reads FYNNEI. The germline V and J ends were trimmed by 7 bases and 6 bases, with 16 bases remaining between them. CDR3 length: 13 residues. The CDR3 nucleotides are TGTGCCAGCACCGGGACATTAGCCCCCGAGCAGTACTTC. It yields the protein CASTGTLAPEQYF.

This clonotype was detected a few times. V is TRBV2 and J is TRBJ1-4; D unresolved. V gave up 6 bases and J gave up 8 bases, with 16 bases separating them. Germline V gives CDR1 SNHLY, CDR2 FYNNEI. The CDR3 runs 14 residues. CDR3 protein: CASSDPQVHEKLFF. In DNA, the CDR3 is TGTGCCAGCAGCGACCCCCAGGTCCACGAAAAACTGTTTTTT. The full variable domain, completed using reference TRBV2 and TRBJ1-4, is EPEVTQTPSHQVTQMGQEVILRCVPISNHLYFYWYRQILGQKVEFLVSFYNNEISEKSEIFDDQFSVERPDGSNFTLKIRSTKLEDSAMYFCASSDPQVHEKLFFGSGTQLSVL.

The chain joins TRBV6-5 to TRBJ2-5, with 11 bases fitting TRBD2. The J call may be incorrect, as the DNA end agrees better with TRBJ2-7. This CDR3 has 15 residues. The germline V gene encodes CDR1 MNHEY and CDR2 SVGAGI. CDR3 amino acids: CASSTLAGGRHEQYF. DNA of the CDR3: TGTGCCAGCAGTACATTAGCGGGGGGGCGGCACGAGCAGTACTTC.